This record concerns one T cell receptor beta chain sequence. Its antigen is not identified. Use of 60 Vbeta and 13 Jbeta primers characterized the PCR. Generated by immunoSEQ multiplex PCR, the TCRdb table keeps only in-frame clones and is missing some. The sample includes around 150,000 clones, 65% to 80% of them seen just once. This specimen comes from a study of cytomegalovirus exposure and HLA in healthy donors. Study findings and constraints: The later analysis indicated that the majority of CMV-associated TCR beta chains appeared HLA-restricted.

Each donor was nominally healthy when sampled (though unrecorded immune exposures were likely). V dropped 6 bases and J dropped 8 bases, with 13 bases sitting between them. This CDR3 is 12 amino acids long. In germline, CDR1 is MNHNY, CDR2 SVGAGI (reference sequence). Input material: PBMCs. The sequence came from a man aged 35 to 55 in good health and CMV-seronegative. V and J are TRBV6-6 and TRBJ1-2; a possible D gene is TRBD1 (5 bases). CDR3 in amino acids: CASSDGGKGYTF. The CDR3 DNA reads TGTGCCAGCAGCGACGGGGGTAAAGGCTACACCTTC.